This T cell receptor beta chain was observed in a study of blood T cell repertoires in COVID-19. Study at large: From T cells, B-cell-depleted T cells, or PBMCs came the material, which was cDNA or gDNA.

CDR3 size: 14 residues. V shed 3 bases and J 5 bases; nucleotides not matched to a gene: 6. Germline lookup yields CDR1 DFQATT and CDR2 SNEGSKA (reference sequence). The assay was immunoSEQ multiplex PCR, and TCRdb's table has in-frame clones only and misses some. The data contain roughly 140,000 clones, around 83% of them singletons. This chain links TRBV20-1 with TRBJ1-1, with 10 positions matching TRBD1. This clonotype was sampled from a woman aged 50 to 60 in a cohort sampled during active or convalescent COVID-19. Sequenced material: peripheral blood. The CDR3 reads CSASGDRGNTEAFF. CDR3 DNA sequence: TGCAGTGCTAGTGGGGACAGGGGAAATACTGAAGCTTTCTTT.